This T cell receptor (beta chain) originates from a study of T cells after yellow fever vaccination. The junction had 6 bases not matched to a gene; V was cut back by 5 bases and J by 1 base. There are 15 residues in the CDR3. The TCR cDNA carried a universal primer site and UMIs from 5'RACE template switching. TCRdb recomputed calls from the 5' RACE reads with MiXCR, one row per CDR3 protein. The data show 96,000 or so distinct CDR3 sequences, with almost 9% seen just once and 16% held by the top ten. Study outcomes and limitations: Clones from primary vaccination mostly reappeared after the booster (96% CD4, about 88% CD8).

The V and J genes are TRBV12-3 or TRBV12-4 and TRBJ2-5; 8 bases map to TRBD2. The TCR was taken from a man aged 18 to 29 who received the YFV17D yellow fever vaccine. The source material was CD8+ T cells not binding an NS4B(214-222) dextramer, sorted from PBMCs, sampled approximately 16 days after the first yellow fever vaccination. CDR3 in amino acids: CASSDGGGTQETQYF. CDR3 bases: TGTGCCAGCAGTGATGGCGGGGGGACCCAAGAGACCCAGTACTTC.